This T cell receptor beta chain came from a study of CD8 T cells in ankylosing spondylitis. Overall study findings and caveats: Reactive arthritis synovial fluid and blood were previously reported to contain some motif variants. A TCR beta motif made of fewer than 10 highly homologous variants seemed typical of ankylosing spondylitis blood.

This clonotype came up many times. The antigen is undetermined. TCRdb reprocessed the 5' RACE reads with MiXCR, giving one entry per CDR3 protein. The table has roughly 100,000 distinct CDR3 sequences, roughly 8.3% seen once. Trimming pared 4 bases from V and 4 bases from J, leaving 16 bases between. The CDR3 extends over 15 amino acids. The germline CDR1 and CDR2 sequences are SGHVS and FNYEAQ. Sequenced: blood, either unsorted or a sorted T cell fraction (not recorded which). The sequence came from a male donor with ankylosing spondylitis or in good health (not recorded which). This sequence joins TRBV7-6 and TRBJ1-2; D gene uncertain. For the CDR3, the DNA is TGTGCCAGCAGCTCCCTTGAGAGCCCCCTCTATGGCTACACCTTC. Amino acid sequence: CASSSLESPLYGYTF.